These 22 T cell receptor beta chains came from one sample sequenced in a study of T cells in Graves' hyperthyroidism and ophthalmopathy. RNA transcripts provided the source from which TCR beta CDR3 regions were amplified. HTBI primers were used for first-round RT-PCR of the TCR CDR3. A single record per CDR3 protein comes from TCRdb applying MiXCR to the multiplex PCR reads. The top ten clones hold roughly 18% of a sample with some 570,000 distinct CDR3 sequences, more than 15% of them seen once. The specimen sequenced was blood. These receptors were taken from a woman aged 18 to 35 with Graves' ophthalmopathy.

This clonotype was detected ten times or more. The chain couples TRBV7-6 to TRBJ2-1, with TRBD2 matching 9 bases. CDR3 length: 16 residues. V dropped 0 bases and J dropped 7; count of bases not matched to a gene: 7. CDR1 and CDR2 (germline): SGHVS, FNYEAQ. CDR3 residues: CASSLARGGAENEQFF. The DNA of the CDR3 is TGTGCCAGCAGCTTAGCGCGCGGGGGGGCCGAGAATGAGCAGTTCTTC.

A word on this clonotype: The junction differs from germline at one of its ends, possibly a read error. The gene calls are TRBV6-1 and TRBJ1-3, with a tentative D call TRBD1 (6 bases). In germline, CDR1 is MNHNS, CDR2 SASEGT. The CDR3 sequence is 14 residues long. Here the CDR3 DNA reads TGTGCCACCTGGGACATTCTCTCTGGAAACATCATATATTTT. This sequence encodes CATWDILSGNIIYF.

The table lists this clonotype with many counts. The chain has TRBV11-2 and TRBJ2-5; TRBD1 is a possible D gene (6 bases). Germline V gene lookup returns CDR1 SGHAT and CDR2 FQNNGV. The CDR3 loop spans 14 amino acids. The V end lost 3 bases, the J end lost 5 bases, and 13 bases lay between the germline ends. CDR3 sequence reads: CASSFRGTGETQYF. In nucleotides, the CDR3 is TGTGCCAGCAGCTTCAGGGGAACCGGGGAGACCCAGTACTTC.

This clonotype was observed many times. The chain carries TRBV28 and TRBJ1-1; no clear D. The V end lost 5 bases, the J end lost 4 bases, and 17 bases lay between the germline ends. The CDR3 has 15 residues. Germline CDR1 and CDR2: MDHEN and SYDVKM. This CDR3 reads CASSRLRDGSTEAFF. For the CDR3, the DNA is TGTGCCAGCAGTCGACTCCGGGATGGGAGCACTGAAGCTTTCTTT.

This clonotype was seen ten or more times. The gene calls are TRBV28 and TRBJ1-2, with 7 nucleotides matching TRBD1. The J segment lost 4 bases and the V segment lost 5 bases, leaving 16 bases of the junction unmatched. This CDR3 region has 17 residues. Germline CDR1 reads MDHEN; CDR2 reads SYDVKM. The CDR3 DNA reads as TGTGCCAGCAGTCCTGTGGAGGGGGCGCAAAATAGCTATGGCTACACCTTC. It codes for CASSPVEGAQNSYGYTF.

A few counts support this clonotype. This sequence joins TRBV5-6 and TRBJ2-7; no clear D gene. The CDR3 runs 13 residues. V was pared by 0 bases and J by 7 bases, with 11 bases between. CDR1 SGHDT and CDR2 YYEEEE come from the germline V gene. The CDR3 spells CASSLVSAREQYF. The CDR3 nucleotides read TGTGCCAGCAGCTTGGTAAGCGCCAGGGAGCAGTACTTC.

This chain joins TRBV19 and TRBJ2-7, with D possibly being TRBD2 (5 bases). CDR3 size: 14 residues. The ends were cut back, 3 bases at V and 3 bases at J, with 12 bases in the middle. The germline V gene encodes CDR1 LNHDA and CDR2 SQIVND (reference sequence). The CDR3 loop is CASSIPGIGYEQYF. The CDR3 bases are TGTGCCAGTAGTATTCCCGGGATCGGCTACGAGCAGTACTTC.

The V and J genes are TRBV29-1 and TRBJ1-5; 8 bases are a match to TRBD1. The V gene's germline CDR1 is SQVTM and CDR2 ANQGSEA. With 4 bases clipped from V and 2 bases from J, the junction kept 1 base outside the gene matches. This CDR3 is built from 13 residues. The CDR3 bases are TGCAGCGTTGCGGGACAGGGCAATCAGCCCCAGCATTTT. Protein: CSVAGQGNQPQHF.

The chain uses TRBV27 and TRBJ2-7; possibly TRBD1 or TRBD2 for D (5 bases each). Germline lookup yields CDR1 MNHEY and CDR2 SMNVEV (reference sequence). Trimming cost V 0 bases and J 7 bases, with 13 bases left between them. This CDR3 spans 14 amino acids. The CDR3 loop reads CASSLSRDLGEQYF. Here the CDR3 DNA reads TGTGCCAGCAGTTTATCGAGGGACCTTGGGGAGCAGTACTTC.

The chain is built from TRBV10-1 and TRBJ1-1; no clear D. CDR1 and CDR2 (germline): WNHNN, SYGVQD (reference sequence). V gave up 5 bases and J gave up 1 base, with 8 bases separating them. The CDR3 sequence is 13 residues long. The CDR3 DNA reads TGCGCCAGCAGTAACAAACCGAACACTGAAGCTTTCTTT. It codes for CASSNKPNTEAFF.

This clonotype was observed many times. V usage is TRBV10-3 and J usage is TRBJ1-2; TRBD1 matches 7 bases. After removal of 6 bases from V and 2 bases from J, the junction contained 6 bases not matched to a gene. The germline V gene encodes CDR1 ENHRY and CDR2 SYGVKD. The CDR3 has 14 residues. The CDR3 is CAISQGGLNYGYTF. The CDR3 DNA reads as TGTGCCATCAGCCAGGGGGGGCTGAACTATGGCTACACCTTC.

This clonotype was recorded at least ten times. This sequence joins TRBV12-3 or TRBV12-4 and TRBJ2-7, with 8 bases matching TRBD1. Trimming cost V 6 bases and J 3 bases; bases outside gene matches: 4. This CDR3 is 13 amino acids long. The CDR3 DNA sequence: TGTGCCAGCAGGAAACAGGGGGACTACGAGCAGTACTTC. Protein product: CASRKQGDYEQYF.

This clonotype was recorded at least ten times. V and J are TRBV29-1 and TRBJ2-7; D is unresolved. With 8 bases removed from V and 0 bases from J, the gap between germline ends came to 14 bases. This CDR3 is 13 amino acids long. Germline V CDR1 and CDR2: SQVTM, ANQGSEA. The CDR3 is CSYAVAGSYEQYF. The CDR3 DNA sequence: TGCAGCTACGCCGTAGCAGGCTCCTACGAGCAGTACTTC.

The rearrangement links TRBV10-3 to TRBJ1-1, with 9 bases identical to TRBD1. CDR3 size: 14 residues. With V trimmed by 10 bases and J by 4 bases, 10 bases remained unmatched. Germline-derived CDR1 and CDR2 are ENHRY and SYGVKD. The CDR3 loop is CASSEHRGLTEAFF. The CDR3 nucleotides read TGTGCCAGCAGCGAACACAGGGGGCTCACTGAAGCTTTCTTT.

The chain has TRBV28 and TRBJ2-1; 9 bases match TRBD1. The CDR3 length is 15 residues. V dropped 5 bases and J dropped 9; count of bases not matched to a gene: 11. Germline CDR1 reads MDHEN; CDR2 reads SYDVKM. CDR3 bases: TGTGCCAGCAGTGCTCCGGGACAGGGTTTCGGTGAGCAGTTCTTC. This gives the protein CASSAPGQGFGEQFF.

This clonotype was counted at least ten times. The chain couples TRBV5-8 to TRBJ1-1, with TRBD1 as a possible D gene (5 bases). Germline V gene lookup returns CDR1 SGHTS and CDR2 YDEGEE. The CDR3 covers 14 residues. With 4 bases removed from V and 3 bases from J, the gap between germline ends came to 13 bases. The CDR3 DNA reads TGTGCCAGCAGCGTGGAGGCAGGGCACACTGAAGCTTTCTTT. It yields the protein CASSVEAGHTEAFF.

The V gene is TRBV6-4, the J gene TRBJ2-3; TRBD2 matches 9 bases. The germline V gene has CDR1 MRHNA and CDR2 SNTAGT. The V and J ends lost 6 bases and 0 bases, in that order; junction bases with no gene match: 4. This CDR3 contains 15 residues. The CDR3, as DNA: TGTGCCAGCAGCCACACTAGCGGGAGCACAGATACGCAGTATTTT. Its protein is CASSHTSGSTDTQYF.

This clonotype was observed a handful of times. The chain uses TRBV19 and TRBJ2-3; D not resolved. The CDR3 is made up of 14 amino acids. The germline V and J ends were trimmed by 7 bases and 0 bases, with 11 bases remaining between them. From germline, CDR1 is LNHDA and CDR2 SQIVND (reference sequence). The CDR3 spells CASKRHPSTDTQYF. The CDR3, as DNA: TGTGCCAGTAAGAGACACCCTAGCACAGATACGCAGTATTTT.

The CDR3 region is CASSVGREPFYNEQFF. CDR3 bases: TGTGCCAGCAGCGTAGGCCGCGAACCTTTCTACAATGAGCAGTTCTTC. The chain combines TRBV9 with TRBJ2-1, with no clear D. There are 16 residues in the CDR3. Trimming cost V 0 bases and J 3 bases, with 13 bases left between them. In germline, CDR1 is SGDLS, CDR2 YYNGEE.

The rearrangement uses TRBV28 and TRBJ1-2; TRBD1 aligns across 7 bases. The germline CDR1 and CDR2 sequences are MDHEN and SYDVKM. The CDR3 length is 13 residues. The trim removed 7 bases at V and 7 bases at J, leaving 9 bases unmatched. The CDR3 coding sequence is TGTGCCAGCATTCGACAGGGACAGTCTGGCTACACCTTC. Translating it yields CASIRQGQSGYTF.

The sample holds one count of this clonotype. This sequence joins TRBV29-1 and TRBJ2-3; 8 bases map to TRBD2. The CDR3 extends over 17 amino acids. V was clipped by 0 bases and J by 4 bases; unmatched bases: 12. Germline CDR1 reads SQVTM; CDR2 reads ANQGSEA. CDR3 nucleotide sequence: TGCAGCGTTGAAGATCCTTGGGCGGGAGGAGGGGCAGATACGCAGTATTTT. Translating it yields CSVEDPWAGGGADTQYF.

V and J are TRBV10-2 and TRBJ2-1, with unresolved D. The CDR3 loop spans 13 amino acids. Between the trimmed V and J ends, which lost 5 bases and 3 bases, there was a span of 8 bases. The germline V gene encodes CDR1 WSHSY and CDR2 SAAADI. The CDR3 nucleotides read TGCGCCAGCAGTACACAGCTCTACAATGAGCAGTTCTTC. Protein product: CASSTQLYNEQFF.